This T cell receptor (beta chain) was recovered during a study of relationships among human T cell subsets. With respect to this clonotype: What it binds is not known.

The V end lost 5 bases, the J end lost 7 bases, and 14 bases lay between the germline ends. The CDR3 is 14 residues long. The germline V gene has CDR1 LNHDA and CDR2 SQIVND (reference sequence). Whole-study findings and limits: Th1, Th2 and regulatory subsets overlapped substantially in CDR3 sequences.

TCR alpha and beta CDR3s were amplified from mRNA by semiquantitative ARM-PCR. In ARM-PCR, communal superprimers followed tagged nested gene-specific primers for exponential amplification. MiXCR, run by TCRdb on the multiplex PCR reads, gives a single entry per CDR3 protein. The sample carries a few thousand distinct CDR3 sequences, 70% to 85% recorded once. The TCR was taken from a man in his forties in good health. The sample taken for sequencing was total T cells sorted from blood. The chain joins TRBV19 to TRBJ2-2, with D perhaps matching TRBD1 (6 bases). CDR3 nucleotide sequence: TGTGCCAGTAGTTTCCGACAGGCGGTCGGGGAGCTGTTTTTT. Residues: CASSFRQAVGELFF.